One sample yielded the 11 T cell receptor beta chains listed below, sequenced in a study of T cell responses to AZD1222 COVID-19 vaccine. Method: immunoSEQ multiplex PCR; TCRdb's copy keeps in-frame clones and lacks some. This table holds approximately 79,000 clones, about 90% found once. The material sequenced was peripheral blood, taken on day 0 of AZD1222 vaccination. The receptors originated from an adult in good health.

The chain has TRBV2 and TRBJ1-3; TRBD1 is a possible D gene (5 bases). The V gene lost 4 bases and the J gene lost 0 bases, with 10 bases spanning the gap. The CDR3 runs 15 residues. From germline, CDR1 is SNHLY and CDR2 FYNNEI. CDR3 bases: TGTGCCAGCAGTGGGGACCGCGTCTCTGGAAACACCATATATTTT. This translates into CASSGDRVSGNTIYF.

The chain has TRBV10-3 and TRBJ2-1; the match to TRBD1 covers 8 bases. V dropped 10 bases and J dropped 6; count of bases not matched to a gene: 14. The CDR3 sequence is 15 residues long. CDR1 is ENHRY and CDR2 is SYGVKD in the germline V gene. This CDR3 is CATSRPGGIGNEQFF. The CDR3 DNA follows: TGTGCCACGAGCCGCCCAGGGGGCATCGGCAATGAGCAGTTCTTC.

The chain is built from TRBV3-1 (or the pseudogene TRBV3-2) and TRBJ2-2, with D possibly called TRBD1 or TRBD2 (6 bases each). The CDR3 totals 15 residues. Trimming took off 2 bases at V and 5 bases at J, with 12 bases between the two ends. From germline, CDR1 is LGHDT and CDR2 YNNKEL (reference sequence). The CDR3 sequence is CASSQTGRSTGELFF. The CDR3 coding sequence is TGTGCCAGCAGCCAAACAGGGAGGTCGACCGGGGAGCTGTTTTTT.

The genes are TRBV5-4 and TRBJ2-5; 13 bases are shared with TRBD2. After removal of 3 bases from V and 4 bases from J, the junction contained 3 bases not matched to a gene. Germline V gene data show CDR1 as SGHNT and CDR2 as YYREEE (reference sequence). There are 15 residues in the CDR3. CDR3 in amino acids: CASSSRLAGGETQYF. The CDR3 region has the DNA TGTGCCAGCAGCTCCCGACTAGCGGGAGGAGAGACCCAGTACTTC. Filled out from reference TRBV5-4 and TRBJ2-5, the complete variable domain reads ETGVTQSPTHLIKTRGQQVTLRCSSQSGHNTVSWYQQALGQGPQFIFQYYREEENGRGNFPPRFSGLQFPNYSSELNVNALELDDSALYLCASSSRLAGGETQYFGPGTRLLVL.

The chain has TRBV7-9 and TRBJ2-2; the D is unclear. Germline CDR1 SEHNR, CDR2 FQNEAQ (reference sequence). V was trimmed by 5 bases and J by 7 bases, leaving 5 bases between them. The CDR3 is 11 amino acids. CDR3 protein: CASSTDGELFF. CDR3 nucleotides: TGTGCCAGCAGCACGGACGGGGAGCTGTTTTTT.

This sequence joins TRBV19 and TRBJ2-1; 10 bases map to TRBD2. Germline trimming cut 5 bases from V and 15 bases from J; bases unmatched to any gene: 16. Germline V gene sequence: CDR1 LNHDA, CDR2 SQIVND (reference sequence). CDR3 length: 15 residues. Here the CDR3 reads CASSGGKREGLGWFF. Written as DNA, the CDR3 is TGTGCCAGTAGTGGCGGGAAGCGGGAGGGCCTAGGATGGTTCTTC.

V is TRBV4-2 and J is TRBJ2-5; no clear D. Germline V gene lookup returns CDR1 LGHNA and CDR2 YNFKEQ. The V end lost 0 bases, the J end lost 5 bases, and 10 bases lay between the germline ends. This CDR3 is built from 14 residues. CDR3 sequence (DNA): TGTGCCAGCAGCCAAGATGCTCTAGTCGAGACCCAGTACTTC. Amino acids: CASSQDALVETQYF.

This clone showed up just once. The chain recombines TRBV7-6 with TRBJ2-5, with TRBD2 matching 8 bases. CDR1 SGHVS and CDR2 FNYEAQ come from the germline V gene. The CDR3 totals 15 residues. The V gene end was trimmed by 1 base and the J gene end by 1 base; junction bases not matched to a gene: 2. In nucleotides, the CDR3 is TGTGCCAGCAGCTTAGTTGCGGGGGGCCAAGAGACCCAGTACTTC. Translated, it gives CASSLVAGGQETQYF.

V usage is TRBV5-1 and J usage is TRBJ1-3; 7 bases align to TRBD1. CDR3 size: 15 residues. Germline trimming cut 8 bases from V and 0 bases from J; bases unmatched to any gene: 8. The germline V gene has CDR1 SGHRS and CDR2 YFSETQ. CDR3 nucleotides: TGCGCCAGAACAGGACAGGCCTCCTCTGGAAACACCATATATTTT. Translating it yields CARTGQASSGNTIYF. The full variable domain, with the rest looked up from reference TRBV5-1 and TRBJ1-3, is KAGVTQTPRYLIKTRGQQVTLSCSPISGHRSVSWYQQTPGQGLQFLFEYFSETQRNKGNFPGRFSGRQFSNSRSEMNVSTLELGDSALYLCARTGQASSGNTIYFGEGSWLTVV.

V is TRBV6-2 or TRBV6-3 and J is TRBJ2-1; no definite D call. The CDR3 is 14 residues long. V gave up 4 bases and J gave up 6 bases, with 13 bases separating them. Germline loops: CDR1 MNHEY, CDR2 SVGEGT. The CDR3 loop is CASSLDEVPNEQFF. In DNA, the CDR3 is TGTGCCAGCAGTTTAGACGAGGTTCCCAATGAGCAGTTCTTC.

For this clone: The sample contains more than one DNA sequence encoding this CDR3. V is TRBV27 and J is TRBJ2-2, with D perhaps given as TRBD1 or TRBD2 (6 bases each). The germline gives CDR1 MNHEY, CDR2 SMNVEV (reference sequence). V was cut by 3 bases and J by 4 bases, with 9 bases left in between. This CDR3 contains 14 residues. Here the CDR3 reads CASSFGGGTGELFF. CDR3 sequence (DNA): TGTGCCAGCAGTTTCGGAGGGGGCACCGGGGAGCTGTTTTTT.